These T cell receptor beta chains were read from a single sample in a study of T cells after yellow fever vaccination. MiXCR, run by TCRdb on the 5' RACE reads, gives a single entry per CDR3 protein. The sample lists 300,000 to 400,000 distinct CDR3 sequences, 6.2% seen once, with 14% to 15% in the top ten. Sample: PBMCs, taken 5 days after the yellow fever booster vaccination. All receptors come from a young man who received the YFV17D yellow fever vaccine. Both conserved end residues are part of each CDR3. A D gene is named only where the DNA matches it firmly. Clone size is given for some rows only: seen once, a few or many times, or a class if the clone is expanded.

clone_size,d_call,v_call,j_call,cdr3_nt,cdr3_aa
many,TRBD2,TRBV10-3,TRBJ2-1,TGTGCCATCTCGAATCCGGGACTAGCCTACAATGAGCAGTTCTTC,CAISNPGLAYNEQFF
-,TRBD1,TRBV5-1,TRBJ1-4,TGCGCCAGCAGCTTGGAGGGACAGCCTGTTGGAAAACTGTTTTTT,CASSLEGQPVGKLFF
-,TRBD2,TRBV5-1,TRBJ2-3,TGCGCCAGCAGCGCGGGAGGGATCACAGATACGCAGTATTTT,CASSAGGITDTQYF
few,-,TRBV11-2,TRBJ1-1,TGTGCCAGCAGCGCCGGGGGATCTGAAGCTTTCTTT,CASSAGGSEAFF
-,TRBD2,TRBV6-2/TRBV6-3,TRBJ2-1,TGTGCCAGCAGTTACTTACTAGCGGGAGTTGGCAATGAGCAGTTCTTC,CASSYLLAGVGNEQFF
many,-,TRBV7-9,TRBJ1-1,TGTGCCAGCAGCTGGGGCAACTCTGAAGCTTTCTTT,CASSWGNSEAFF
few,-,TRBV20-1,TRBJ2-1,TGCAGTGCTGCGGGACTCTTATTACGGTCTGGGGTCTTC,CSAAGLLLRSGVF
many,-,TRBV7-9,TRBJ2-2,TGTGCCAGCAGCTTAGCGTCGGGACCCACCGGGGAGCTGTTTTTT,CASSLASGPTGELFF
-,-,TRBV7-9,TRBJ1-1,TGTGCCAGCAGCTTATTCCCGCTACCTGAAGCTTTCTTT,CASSLFPLPEAFF
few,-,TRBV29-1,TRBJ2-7,TGCAGCGTTGTACAGGGCAATAGTTGGGAGCAGTACTTC,CSVVQGNSWEQYF
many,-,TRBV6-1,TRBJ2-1,TGTGCCAGCAAAGGCAGCTCCTACAATGAGCAGTTCTTC,CASKGSSYNEQFF
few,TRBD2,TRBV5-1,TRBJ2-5,TGCGCCAGCAGCTTCCGAGGGACTAACAAAGAGACCCAGTACTTC,CASSFRGTNKETQYF
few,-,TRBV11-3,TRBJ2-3,TGTGCCAGCAGCTCGGGACTCACGAGCACAGATACGCAGTATTTT,CASSSGLTSTDTQYF
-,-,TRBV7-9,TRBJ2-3,TGTGCCAGCAGCTTAGTAGCGGAGGGCACAGATACGCAGTATTTT,CASSLVAEGTDTQYF
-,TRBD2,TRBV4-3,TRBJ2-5,TGCGCCAGCAGCCAAGATTTCCTAGCGGGAGAGACCCAGTACTTC,CASSQDFLAGETQYF
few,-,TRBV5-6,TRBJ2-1,TGTGCCAGCAGCTTGCCCGGGAGCACAGATACCACACGCTACAATGAGCAGTTCTTC,CASSLPGSTDTTRYNEQFF
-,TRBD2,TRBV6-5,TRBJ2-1,TGTGCCAGCAGTTACGCGGGAGGCCTCTTCAATGAGCAGTTCTTC,CASSYAGGLFNEQFF
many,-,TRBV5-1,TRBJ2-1,TGCGCCAGCCAGCCCGGATCGCTCGGTACCTACAATGAGCAGTTCTTC,CASQPGSLGTYNEQFF
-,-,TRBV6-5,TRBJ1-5,TGTGCCAGCAGTTACTCTGGGTGGGTCCGAGGGGATAGCAATCAGCCCCGGCATTTT,CASSYSGWVRGDSNQPRHF
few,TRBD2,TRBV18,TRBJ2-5,TGTGCCAGCTCATCGACTAGCGGGGAGGGGACCCAGTACTTC,CASSSTSGEGTQYF
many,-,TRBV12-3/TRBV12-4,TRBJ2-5,TGTGCCAGCAGAGGGACTTCCTTCGGAGAGACCCAGTACTTC,CASRGTSFGETQYF
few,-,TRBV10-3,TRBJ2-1,TGTGCCATCAGTGAGGGCGCATCATCCCCTCTCTACAATGAGCAGTTCTTC,CAISEGASSPLYNEQFF
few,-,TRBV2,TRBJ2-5,TGTGCCAGCAGTTTAGGACGAGGCGGAGCAGATCAAGAGACCCAGTACTTC,CASSLGRGGADQETQYF
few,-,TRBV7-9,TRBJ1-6,TGTGCCAGCAGCTCCATAACCTATTCACCCCTCCACTTT,CASSSITYSPLHF
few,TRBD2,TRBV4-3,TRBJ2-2,TGCGCCAGCAGCCAAGATCGGACTAGCGGGAGGCTGTTTTTT,CASSQDRTSGRLFF
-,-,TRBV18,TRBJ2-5,TGTGCCAGCTCACTACCAGGGGGGACGGAGACCCAGTACTTC,CASSLPGGTETQYF
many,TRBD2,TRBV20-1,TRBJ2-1,TGCAGTGCTAGAGACCCAAGCGGGAGTGCCCACAATGAGCAGTTCTTC,CSARDPSGSAHNEQFF
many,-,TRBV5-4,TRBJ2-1,TGTGCCAGCAGCTTAGGGGGGGAACCCTACAATGAGCAGTTCTTC,CASSLGGEPYNEQFF
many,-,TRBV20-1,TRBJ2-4,TGCAGTGCTAGAGACCCGGGAACCAGTGCAAACATTCAGTACTTC,CSARDPGTSANIQYF
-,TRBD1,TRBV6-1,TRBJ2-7,TGTTCCAGCAGCCGTGGGACAGGGAGCTCCTACGAGCAGTACTTC,CSSSRGTGSSYEQYF
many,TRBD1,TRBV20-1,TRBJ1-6,TGCAGTGCAGGACAGGGCCTCAATTCACCCCTCCACTTT,CSAGQGLNSPLHF
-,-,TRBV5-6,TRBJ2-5,TGTGCCAGCAGCTGGAGTATTGAGACCCAGTACTTC,CASSWSIETQYF
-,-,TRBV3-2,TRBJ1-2,TGTGCCAGCAGCCCTACCCCCGGGCCAAAAAAGAACTATGGCTACACCTTC,CASSPTPGPKKNYGYTF
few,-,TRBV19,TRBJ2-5,TGTGCCAGTAGTATAACCTGGCCGGCTGGTGGCAGAAAAGAGACCCAGTACTTC,CASSITWPAGGRKETQYF
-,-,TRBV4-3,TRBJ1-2,TGCGCCAGCAGCCAAGATAGAGGGGGGGTAAGGAGTAACTATGGCTACACCTTC,CASSQDRGGVRSNYGYTF
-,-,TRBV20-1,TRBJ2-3,TGCAGTGCAGAAGGCCGCGAGCAAGATACGCAGTATTTT,CSAEGREQDTQYF
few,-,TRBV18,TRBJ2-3,TGTGCCAGCTCACCGGATGATACGCAGTATTTT,CASSPDDTQYF
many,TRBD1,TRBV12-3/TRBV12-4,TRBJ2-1,TGTGCCAGCAGTCCCATCCTGGCAGGGGGCACCGATAGCTCCTACAATGAGCAGTTCTTC,CASSPILAGGTDSSYNEQFF
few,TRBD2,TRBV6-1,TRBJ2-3,TGTGCCAGCAGGAGCGGGGGTGGGGGGAAAGATACGCAGTATTTT,CASRSGGGGKDTQYF
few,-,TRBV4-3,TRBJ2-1,TGCGCCAGCAGCCAAGAGGGGGCTGACGGGAGCTATGAGCAGTTCTTC,CASSQEGADGSYEQFF
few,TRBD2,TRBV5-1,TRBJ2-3,TGCGCCAGCAGCTTGGGGGCTAGCGGGCACACAGATACGCAGTATTTT,CASSLGASGHTDTQYF
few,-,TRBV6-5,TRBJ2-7,TGTGCCAGCAGTTACCCCGAGGAAGGAGGGACGCAGTACTTC,CASSYPEEGGTQYF
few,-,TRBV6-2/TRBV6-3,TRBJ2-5,TGTGCCAGCAGTCCAAGCGGGTTCGAGACCCAGTACTTC,CASSPSGFETQYF
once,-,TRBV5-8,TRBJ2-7,TGTGCCAGGGGATCCAGGCCCCTCTTCTCCTACGAGCAGTACTTC,CARGSRPLFSYEQYF
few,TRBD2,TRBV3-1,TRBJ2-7,TGTGCCAGCACCACTGGACTAGCGGATTCCTACGAGCAGTACTTC,CASTTGLADSYEQYF
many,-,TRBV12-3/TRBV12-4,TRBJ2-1,TGTGCCAGCAGATTCGGCTTAGGGGCTTGGGAGCAGTTCTTC,CASRFGLGAWEQFF
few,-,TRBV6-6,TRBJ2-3,TGTGCCAGCAGTTTCCACACAGATACGCAGTATTTT,CASSFHTDTQYF
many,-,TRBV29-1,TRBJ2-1,TGCAGCGTTAGAACAGACTATGAGCAGTTCTTC,CSVRTDYEQFF
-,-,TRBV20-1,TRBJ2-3,TGCAGTGCTAGAGATCAGGGGCGGCACCGTAGCACAGATACGCAGTATTTT,CSARDQGRHRSTDTQYF
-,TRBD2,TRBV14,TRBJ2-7,TGTGCCAGCAGCCAAGACCTAGCGGGATCGGTCCGCGAGCAGTACTTC,CASSQDLAGSVREQYF
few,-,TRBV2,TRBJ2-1,TGTGCCAGCAGTTCTGTCAGCTCCTACAATGAGCAGTTCTTC,CASSSVSSYNEQFF